Following are 20 T cell receptor beta chains from one sample sequenced in a study of spatial heterogeneity in lung cancer. Study-level points and caveats: The study found that expanded intratumoral alpha and beta TCR counts tracked tumor mutation counts.

A single record per CDR3 protein comes from TCRdb applying MiXCR to the 5' RACE reads. The table has fewer than 1,500 distinct CDR3 sequences, roughly 8.2% seen once. Time point noted: sample taken at primary tumor resection. The antigens of these receptors remain unknown. The specimen comprised lung tumor tissue, sampled at surgery. The receptors come from a male donor with early-stage non-small cell lung cancer.

Within the sample, this clonotype is large (0.1 to 1%). The genes are TRBV5-1 and TRBJ2-5, with D unresolved. V was pared by 0 bases and J by 2 bases, with 2 bases between. The CDR3 has 12 residues. Looked up from germline, CDR1 is SGHRS and CDR2 is YFSETQ. CDR3 amino acids: CASSLVQETQYF. For the CDR3, the DNA is TGCGCCAGCAGCTTGGTACAAGAGACCCAGTACTTC.

This clonotype is medium-sized (0.01 to 0.1%) in the sample. The chain recombines TRBV6-6 with TRBJ2-7; 9 bases fit TRBD1. V lost 5 bases to trimming and J lost 4 bases; unmatched junction nucleotides: 3. Germline V lookup: CDR1 MNHNY, CDR2 SVGAGI (reference sequence). This CDR3 region has 13 residues. CDR3 sequence reads: CASSTGTGYEQYF. CDR3 in DNA: TGTGCCAGCAGTACCGGGACAGGGTACGAGCAGTACTTC.

This clonotype qualifies as medium-sized (0.01 to 0.1%). The chain carries TRBV6-6 and TRBJ2-5, with D uncertain. This CDR3 has 13 amino acids. Trimming removed 2 bases from V and 2 bases from J, with 6 bases in between. The germline V gene encodes CDR1 MNHNY and CDR2 SVGAGI (reference sequence). In nucleotides, the CDR3 is TGTGCCAGCAGTTACCAGGCACAAGAGACCCAGTACTTC. Its translation: CASSYQAQETQYF.

This clonotype was counted at least ten times. The chain joins TRBV5-1 to TRBJ1-1; D possibly corresponds to TRBD1 (6 bases). Germline values: CDR1 SGHRS, CDR2 YFSETQ. Trimming cost V 4 bases and J 0 bases, with 16 bases left between them. The CDR3 is 16 amino acids. The DNA for the CDR3 is TGCGCCAGCAGCCTCCGACAGGTGACCTTGAACACTGAAGCTTTCTTT. Amino acids: CASSLRQVTLNTEAFF.

This clonotype was seen ten or more times. This CDR3 reads CASEGAQSYNEQFF. In DNA form, the CDR3 reads TGTGCCAGCGAGGGGGCTCAGTCCTACAATGAGCAGTTCTTC. The rearrangement links TRBV2 to TRBJ2-1; 7 bases line up with TRBD1. Per germline, CDR1 SNHLY and CDR2 FYNNEI. After removal of 8 bases from V and 1 base from J, the junction contained 5 bases not matched to a gene. The CDR3 has 14 residues. The full variable domain, with the rest looked up from reference TRBV2 and TRBJ2-1, is EPEVTQTPSHQVTQMGQEVILRCVPISNHLYFYWYRQILGQKVEFLVSFYNNEISEKSEIFDDQFSVERPDGSNFTLKIRSTKLEDSAMYFCASEGAQSYNEQFFGPGTRLTVL.

This clonotype showed up just a few times. This rearrangement joins TRBV4-1 to TRBJ2-7; maybe TRBD1 (6 bases). The CDR3 loop spans 15 amino acids. The V and J ends lost 4 bases and 0 bases respectively, with 13 bases between them. Germline V CDR1 and CDR2: MGHRA, YSYEKL. CDR3 in DNA: TGCGCCAGCAGCCTGGGACAAGCGAGCTCCTACGAGCAGTACTTC. It specifies CASSLGQASSYEQYF.

This clonotype was recorded many times. V usage is TRBV10-2 and J usage is TRBJ1-2; D gene ambiguous. Per germline, CDR1 WSHSY and CDR2 SAAADI. V lost 7 bases to trimming and J lost 10 bases, with 13 bases between them. This CDR3 is built from 11 residues. The chain's CDR3 is CASKAERLYTF. Here the CDR3 DNA reads TGCGCCAGCAAGGCTGAGAGGCTCTACACCTTC.

The table lists this clonotype with many counts. The J gene is TRBJ2-1, the V gene TRBV2; TRBD1 is a possible D gene (5 bases). Germline values: CDR1 SNHLY, CDR2 FYNNEI. The V end was cut by 2 bases, the J end by 9 bases, with 17 bases between. This CDR3 spans 15 amino acids. The CDR3 spells CASSERGTGLSEQFF. The CDR3 DNA is TGTGCCAGCAGTGAAAGGGGTACAGGTCTTAGTGAGCAGTTCTTC.

This clonotype is labeled as medium-sized. Here the CDR3 reads CASSLESGHQFF. As DNA, the CDR3 is TGTGCCAGCAGCTTAGAGAGCGGCCATCAGTTCTTC. The V call is TRBV11-2, the J call TRBJ2-1, with D possibly TRBD2 on 5 matching bases. V was clipped by 0 bases and J by 13 bases, with 10 bases between them. This CDR3 is 12 amino acids long. Germline V gene lookup returns CDR1 SGHAT and CDR2 FQNNGV. Complete variable domain (other parts from reference TRBV11-2 and TRBJ2-1): EAGVAQSPRYKIIEKRQSVAFWCNPISGHATLYWYQQILGQGPKLLIQFQNNGVVDDSQLPKDRFSAERLKGVDSTLKIQPAKLEDSAVYLCASSLESGHQFFGPGTRLTVL.

The chain combines TRBV7-2 with TRBJ2-1; possibly TRBD1 for D (6 bases). The CDR3 has 14 residues. V was cut by 1 base and J by 7 bases, with 11 bases left in between. CDR1 and CDR2 from the germline V gene are SGHTA and FQGNSA. Here the CDR3 reads CASSLDRESNEQFF. The CDR3 DNA reads as TGTGCCAGCAGCTTAGACAGGGAGTCGAATGAGCAGTTCTTC.

By frequency in the sample, this clonotype is medium-sized. The chain joins TRBV20-1 to TRBJ2-5; 8 positions match TRBD2. With V trimmed by 1 base and J by 0 bases, 4 bases remained unmatched. Germline lookup yields CDR1 DFQATT and CDR2 SNEGSKA (reference sequence). The CDR3 consists of 15 residues. CDR3 coding DNA: TGCAGTGCTAGAGGGGTTAGCGGGGACCAAGAGACCCAGTACTTC. It yields the protein CSARGVSGDQETQYF.

In its sample, this clonotype was seen many times. This chain connects TRBV18 to TRBJ2-3; the D gene is possibly TRBD2 (5 bases). The V gene lost 4 bases and the J gene lost 1 base, with 15 bases spanning the gap. CDR3 length equals 16 residues. Looked up from germline, CDR1 is KGHSH and CDR2 is LQKENI. This CDR3 is CASSRMEAGGTDTQYF. CDR3 bases: TGTGCCAGCTCACGGATGGAGGCTGGGGGCACAGATACGCAGTATTTT.

This clonotype is deemed medium-sized (0.01 to 0.1%). This chain joins TRBV29-1 and TRBJ2-7; D possibly corresponds to TRBD1 (5 bases). CDR1 is SQVTM and CDR2 is ANQGSEA in the germline V gene. Trimming removed 4 bases from V and 5 bases from J, with 6 bases in between. This CDR3 has 10 amino acids. DNA of the CDR3: TGCAGCGTTGTGACAGACGAGCAGTACTTC. Its translation is CSVVTDEQYF.

By share of the sample, this clonotype is medium-sized (0.01 to 0.1%). This rearrangement joins TRBV6-5 to TRBJ1-1; TRBD1 is a possible D gene (5 bases). CDR1 and CDR2 from the germline V gene are MNHEY and SVGAGI. The CDR3 covers 13 residues. V lost 2 bases and J 1 base, leaving 5 bases between the germline ends. The CDR3 coding sequence is TGTGCCAGCAGTTACGGGGGGAACACTGAAGCTTTCTTT. Translated, it gives CASSYGGNTEAFF.

Concerning this clonotype itself: A much bigger clone sits one base away, suggesting this may be a read error. This chain links TRBV2 with TRBJ2-7; 8 bases fit TRBD2. The germline gives CDR1 SNHLY, CDR2 FYNNEI. The junction had 13 bases not matched to a gene; V was cut back by 6 bases and J by 6 bases. The length of the CDR3 is 15 residues. The CDR3, as DNA: TGTGCCAGCAGACTTCTCAGCGGGAGCAACTGCGAGCAGTACTTC. This translates into CASRLLSGSNCEQYF.

This clonotype qualifies as large. The CDR3 sequence: CASSWGGGQPQHF. CDR3 bases: TGTGCCAGCAGTTGGGGGGGTGGTCAGCCCCAGCATTTT. The V gene is TRBV6-5, the J gene TRBJ1-5; D possibly corresponds to TRBD1 (5 bases). This CDR3 has 13 residues. CDR1 is MNHEY and CDR2 is SVGAGI in the germline V gene. V was clipped by 4 bases and J by 6 bases, with 10 bases between them.

This clonotype was recorded a few times. The chain employs TRBV15 and TRBJ1-5; possible D gene TRBD1, 5 bases. CDR3 length equals 13 residues. Trimming took 3 bases from V and 9 from J, leaving 12 bases between them. The V gene's germline CDR1 is LNHNV and CDR2 YYDKDF (reference sequence). The CDR3 nucleotides are TGTGCCACCAGCAGGGGGGAGTTGAGGCCCCAGCATTTT. Its protein product is CATSRGELRPQHF.

This clonotype appeared many times. This sequence joins TRBV12-3 or TRBV12-4 and TRBJ2-2; 8 positions agree with TRBD1. The CDR3 is 15 residues long. Trimming at V came to 7 bases and at J to 5 bases, leaving 9 bases not matched to a gene. The CDR3 DNA sequence: TGTGCCAGCACCCACGACAGGGGTAGGACCGGGGAGCTGTTTTTT. Protein: CASTHDRGRTGELFF.

This clonotype was recorded many times. The rearrangement links TRBV20-1 to TRBJ2-7, with D perhaps TRBD2 (5 bases). In germline, CDR1 is DFQATT, CDR2 SNEGSKA (reference sequence). The V end lost 2 bases, the J end lost 5 bases, and 13 bases lay between the germline ends. This CDR3 has 13 amino acids. The CDR3 region has the DNA TGCAGTGCTAGAAGAGGCACCGGGGACGAGCAGTACTTC. Its protein is CSARRGTGDEQYF.

This clonotype was recorded at least ten times. The chain links TRBV29-1 to TRBJ1-1, with TRBD1 as a possible D gene (6 bases). The CDR3 has 15 residues. Germline loops: CDR1 SQVTM, CDR2 ANQGSEA. Trimming pared 5 bases from V and 5 bases from J, leaving 21 bases between. Here the CDR3 reads CSVRREWGAGTEAFF. The CDR3 DNA is TGCAGCGTTCGGAGGGAATGGGGGGCGGGTACTGAAGCTTTCTTT.